The present T cell receptor beta chain was sequenced within a study of cytotoxic CD8 clonotypes in ibrutinib-treated CLL. Study observations and caveats: Few clonotypes were public, and these shrank or held steady under treatment. Progressing patients had sampling times that differed from those of sustained-remission patients.

Genomic DNA for TCR beta libraries, around 2.1 micrograms, came from cryopreserved PBMCs. Remarks on this clone: Its antigen is not identified.

This CDR3 contains 13 residues. In germline, CDR1 is MNHEY, CDR2 SVGAGI. V was cut by 6 bases and J by 8 bases, with 16 bases left in between. The method was immunoSEQ multiplex PCR; TCRdb's version includes in-frame clones alone and lacks a portion of them. The repertoire holds about 85,000 clones, roughly 77% seen once, with more than 4.5% in the top ten. This chain links TRBV6-5 with TRBJ1-2; TRBD1 is a possible D gene (6 bases). The receptor was derived from a human donor with chronic lymphocytic leukemia. The starting material was PBMCs, obtained after 12 months of ibrutinib treatment. Here the CDR3 DNA reads TGTGCCAGCAGGAATCAGGGGAGGGAGGGCTACACCTTC. Encoded protein: CASRNQGREGYTF.